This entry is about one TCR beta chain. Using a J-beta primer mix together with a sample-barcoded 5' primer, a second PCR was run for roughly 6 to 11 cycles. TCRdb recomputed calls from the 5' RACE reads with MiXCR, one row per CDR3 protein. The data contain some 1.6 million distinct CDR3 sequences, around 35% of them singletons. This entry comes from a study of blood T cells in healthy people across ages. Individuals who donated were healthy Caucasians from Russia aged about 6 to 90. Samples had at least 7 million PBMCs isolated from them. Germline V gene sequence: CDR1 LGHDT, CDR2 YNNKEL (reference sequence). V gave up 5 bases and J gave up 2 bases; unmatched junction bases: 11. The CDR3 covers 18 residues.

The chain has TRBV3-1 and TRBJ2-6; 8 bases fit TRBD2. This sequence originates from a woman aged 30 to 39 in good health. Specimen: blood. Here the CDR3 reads CASSYTGAGGTGANVLTF. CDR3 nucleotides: TGTGCCAGCAGCTATACCGGGGCGGGGGGCACTGGGGCCAACGTCCTGACTTTC.